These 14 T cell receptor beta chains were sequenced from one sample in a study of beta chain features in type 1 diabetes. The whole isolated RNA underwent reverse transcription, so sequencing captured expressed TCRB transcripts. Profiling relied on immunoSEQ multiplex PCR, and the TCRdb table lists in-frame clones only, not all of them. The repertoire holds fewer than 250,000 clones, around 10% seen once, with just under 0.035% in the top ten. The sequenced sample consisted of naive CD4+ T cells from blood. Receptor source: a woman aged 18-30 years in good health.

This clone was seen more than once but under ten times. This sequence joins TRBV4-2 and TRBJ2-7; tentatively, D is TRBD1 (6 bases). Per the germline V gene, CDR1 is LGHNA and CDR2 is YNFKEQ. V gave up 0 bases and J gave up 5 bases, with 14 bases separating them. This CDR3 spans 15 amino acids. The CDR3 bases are TGTGCCAGCAGCCAAGAAATGGGCAGGGACAACGAGCAGTACTTC. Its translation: CASSQEMGRDNEQYF.

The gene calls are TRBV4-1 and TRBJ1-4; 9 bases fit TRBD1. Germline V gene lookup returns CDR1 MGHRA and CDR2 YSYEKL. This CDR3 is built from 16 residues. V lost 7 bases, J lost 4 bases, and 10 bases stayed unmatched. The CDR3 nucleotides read TGCGCCAGCACCAAAAATCCGGGACAGGGTAATGAAAAACTGTTTTTT. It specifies CASTKNPGQGNEKLFF.

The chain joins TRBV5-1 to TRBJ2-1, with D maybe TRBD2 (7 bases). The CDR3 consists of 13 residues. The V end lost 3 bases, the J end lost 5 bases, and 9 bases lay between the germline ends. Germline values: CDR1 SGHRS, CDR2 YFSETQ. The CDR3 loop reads CASSWGGHNEQFF. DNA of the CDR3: TGCGCCAGCAGCTGGGGGGGGCACAATGAGCAGTTCTTC.

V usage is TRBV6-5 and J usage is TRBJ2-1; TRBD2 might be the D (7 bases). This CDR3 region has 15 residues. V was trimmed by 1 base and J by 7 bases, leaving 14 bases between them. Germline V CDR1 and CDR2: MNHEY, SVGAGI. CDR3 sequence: CASSYLGGGLNEQFF. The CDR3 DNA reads TGTGCCAGCAGTTACTTAGGGGGAGGGCTGAATGAGCAGTTCTTC.

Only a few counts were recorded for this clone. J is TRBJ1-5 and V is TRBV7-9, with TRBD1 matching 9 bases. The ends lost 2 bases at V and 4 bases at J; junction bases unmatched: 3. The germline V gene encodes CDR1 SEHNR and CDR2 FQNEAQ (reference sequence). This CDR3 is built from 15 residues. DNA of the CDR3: TGTGCCAGCAGCTTACCAGGGACAGGGAATCAGCCCCAGCATTTT. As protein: CASSLPGTGNQPQHF.

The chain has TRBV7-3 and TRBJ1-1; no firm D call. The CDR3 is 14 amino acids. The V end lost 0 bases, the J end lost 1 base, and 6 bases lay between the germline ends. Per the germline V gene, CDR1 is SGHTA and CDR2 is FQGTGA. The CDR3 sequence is CASSLTLSNTEAFF. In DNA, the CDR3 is TGTGCCAGCAGCTTAACGTTATCGAACACTGAAGCTTTCTTT.

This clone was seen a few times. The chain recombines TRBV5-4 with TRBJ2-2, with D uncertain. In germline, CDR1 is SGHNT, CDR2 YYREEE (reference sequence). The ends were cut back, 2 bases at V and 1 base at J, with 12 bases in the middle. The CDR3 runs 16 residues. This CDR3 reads CASSFLGGVNTGELFF. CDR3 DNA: TGTGCCAGCAGCTTCCTCGGCGGAGTGAACACCGGGGAGCTGTTTTTT.

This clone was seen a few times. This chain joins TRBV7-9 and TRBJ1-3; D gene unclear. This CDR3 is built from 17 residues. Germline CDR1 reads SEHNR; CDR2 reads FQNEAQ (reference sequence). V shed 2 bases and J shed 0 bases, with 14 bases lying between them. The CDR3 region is CASSLYVGVTSGNTIYF. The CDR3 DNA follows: TGTGCCAGCAGCTTATATGTCGGGGTCACCTCTGGAAACACCATATATTTT.

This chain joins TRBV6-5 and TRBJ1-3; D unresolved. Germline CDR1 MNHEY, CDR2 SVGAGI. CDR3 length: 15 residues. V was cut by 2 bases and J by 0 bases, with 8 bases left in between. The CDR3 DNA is TGTGCCAGCAGTTACGGCAGGCTCTCTGGAAACACCATATATTTT. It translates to CASSYGRLSGNTIYF.

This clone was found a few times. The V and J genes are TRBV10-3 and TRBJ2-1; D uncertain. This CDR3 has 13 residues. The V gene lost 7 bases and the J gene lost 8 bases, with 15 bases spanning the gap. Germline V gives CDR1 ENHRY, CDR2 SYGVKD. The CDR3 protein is CAITNRRGDEQFF. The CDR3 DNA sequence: TGTGCCATCACCAATCGAAGAGGTGATGAGCAGTTCTTC.

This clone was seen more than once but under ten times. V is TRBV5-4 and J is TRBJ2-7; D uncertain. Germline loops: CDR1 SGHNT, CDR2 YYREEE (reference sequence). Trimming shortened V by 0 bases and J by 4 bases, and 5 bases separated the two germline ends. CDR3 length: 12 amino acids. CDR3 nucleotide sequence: TGTGCCAGCAGCTTGGATCAATACGAGCAGTACTTC. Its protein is CASSLDQYEQYF. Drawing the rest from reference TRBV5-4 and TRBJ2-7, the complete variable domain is ETGVTQSPTHLIKTRGQQVTLRCSSQSGHNTVSWYQQALGQGPQFIFQYYREEENGRGNFPPRFSGLQFPNYSSELNVNALELDDSALYLCASSLDQYEQYFGPGTRLTVT.

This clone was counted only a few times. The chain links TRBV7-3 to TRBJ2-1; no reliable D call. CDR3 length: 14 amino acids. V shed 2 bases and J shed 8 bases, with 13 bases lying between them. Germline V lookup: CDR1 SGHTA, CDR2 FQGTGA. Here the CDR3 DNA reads TGTGCCAGCAGCTTATCTCCTAGTAGGTATGAGCAGTTCTTC. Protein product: CASSLSPSRYEQFF.

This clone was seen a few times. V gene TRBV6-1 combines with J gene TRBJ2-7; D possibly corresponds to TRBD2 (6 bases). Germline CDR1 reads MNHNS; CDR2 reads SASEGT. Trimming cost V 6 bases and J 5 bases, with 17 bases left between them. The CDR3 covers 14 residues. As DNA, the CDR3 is TGTGCCAGCAGGACGACCGGGGGAAGGGACGAGCAGTACTTC. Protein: CASRTTGGRDEQYF.

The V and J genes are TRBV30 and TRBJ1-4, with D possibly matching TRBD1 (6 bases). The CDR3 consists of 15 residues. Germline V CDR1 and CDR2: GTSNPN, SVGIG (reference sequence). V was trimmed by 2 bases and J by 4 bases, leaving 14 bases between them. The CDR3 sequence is CAWSPGQTSNEKLFF. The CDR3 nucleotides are TGTGCCTGGAGTCCCGGACAGACAAGTAATGAAAAACTGTTTTTT.